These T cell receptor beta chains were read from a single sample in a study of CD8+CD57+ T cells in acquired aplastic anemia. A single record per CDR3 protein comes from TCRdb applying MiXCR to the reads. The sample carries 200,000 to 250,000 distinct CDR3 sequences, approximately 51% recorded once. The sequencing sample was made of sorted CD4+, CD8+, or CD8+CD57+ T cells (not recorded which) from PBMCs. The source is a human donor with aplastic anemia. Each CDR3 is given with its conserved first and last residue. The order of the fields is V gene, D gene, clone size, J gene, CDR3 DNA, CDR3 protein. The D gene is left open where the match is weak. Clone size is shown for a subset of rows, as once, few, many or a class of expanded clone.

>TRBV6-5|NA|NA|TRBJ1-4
TGTGCCAGCAAAGCGGCCCAACGCTATTATAATGAAAAACTGTTTTTT
CASKAAQRYYNEKLFF
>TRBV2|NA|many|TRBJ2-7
TGTGCCAGCACCTACACAACGTACGAGCAGTACTTC
CASTYTTYEQYF
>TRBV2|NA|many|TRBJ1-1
TGTGCCAGCAGTGGCCTCTTGCGGCAGACTGAAGCTTTCTTT
CASSGLLRQTEAFF
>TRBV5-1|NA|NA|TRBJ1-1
TGCGCCAGCAGCCGGGTTCGGGGGACGTTGGGGTTGGAGGGTGAAGCTTTCTTT
CASSRVRGTLGLEGEAFF
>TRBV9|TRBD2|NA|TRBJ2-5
TGTGCCAGCAGCGTATCACTAGCGGGAGAGACCCAGTACTTC
CASSVSLAGETQYF
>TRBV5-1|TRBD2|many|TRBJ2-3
TGCGCCAGCAGCCTCGGGACTAGCGGGACTAGCACAGATACGCAGTATTTT
CASSLGTSGTSTDTQYF
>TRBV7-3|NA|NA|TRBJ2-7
TGTGCCAGCAGCCCCCGCGTCCTCCTGGAGCAGTACTTC
CASSPRVLLEQYF
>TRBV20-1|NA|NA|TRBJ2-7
TGTGCCACCAGCCCACGGAGCGAGCAGTACTTC
CATSPRSEQYF
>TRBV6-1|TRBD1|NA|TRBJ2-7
TGTGCCAGCAGTACCGGGACAGGGGACAACGAGCAGTACTTC
CASSTGTGDNEQYF
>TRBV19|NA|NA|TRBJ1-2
TGTGCCAGTAGTCCCTGGGACCCCCTCGGGAATGGCTACACCTTC
CASSPWDPLGNGYTF
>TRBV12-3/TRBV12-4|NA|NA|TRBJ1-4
TGTGCCAGCAGTTTACGGGGGGCTGGGGAAAAACTGTTTTTT
CASSLRGAGEKLFF
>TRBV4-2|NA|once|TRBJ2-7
TGTGCCAGCAGCCAAGAAGGATGGGGTGGGGGGAACGAGCAGTACTTC
CASSQEGWGGGNEQYF
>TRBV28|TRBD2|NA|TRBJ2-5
TGTGCCAGCAGTCAGATGACTAGCGGGGGGGCGGGGACCCAGTACTTC
CASSQMTSGGAGTQYF
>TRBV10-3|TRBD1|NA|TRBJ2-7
TGTGCCATCAGCCCGGGACAGCGAGTCTACGAGCAGTACTTC
CAISPGQRVYEQYF
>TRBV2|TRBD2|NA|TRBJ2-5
TGTGCCAGCAGTGAACAAGGACTAGCTCTGGAGACCCAGTACTTC
CASSEQGLALETQYF
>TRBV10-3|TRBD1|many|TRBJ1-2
TGTGCCATCAGTGAGCAGGACAGGTATGGCTACACCTTC
CAISEQDRYGYTF
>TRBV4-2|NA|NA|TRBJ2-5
TGTGCCAGCAGCCAAGTGGGACTGCAAGAGACCCAGTACTTC
CASSQVGLQETQYF
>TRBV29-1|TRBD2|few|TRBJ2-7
TGCAGCGTGGAAGGGACTAGCGGCGGCTACGAGCAGTACTTC
CSVEGTSGGYEQYF
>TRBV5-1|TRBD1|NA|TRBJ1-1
TGCGCCAGCAGCTTGGGAGGCACAGGGGCGTATGAAGCTTTCTTT
CASSLGGTGAYEAFF
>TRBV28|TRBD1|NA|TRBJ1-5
TGTGCCAGCAGCCAACAGGGGGCGGCCGATCAGCCCCAGCATTTT
CASSQQGAADQPQHF
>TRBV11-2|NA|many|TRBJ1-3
TGTGCCAGCAGCTCCGGACTGTTCTCTGGAAACACCATATATTTT
CASSSGLFSGNTIYF
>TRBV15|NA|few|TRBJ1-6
TGTGCCACCAGCAGAGACAACTATAATTCACCCCTCCACTTT
CATSRDNYNSPLHF
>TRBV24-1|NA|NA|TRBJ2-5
TGTGCCACCAGGGGGGGCCAAGAGACCCAGTACTTC
CATRGGQETQYF
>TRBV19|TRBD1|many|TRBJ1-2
TGTGCCAGTAGTACCCGACAGGGGGCGTTGGGCTATGGCTACACCTTC
CASSTRQGALGYGYTF
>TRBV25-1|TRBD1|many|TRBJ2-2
TGTGCCAGCAGTGACCTTCCGGGACAGGGGGCGCCGGGGGACACCGGGGAGCTGTTTTTT
CASSDLPGQGAPGDTGELFF
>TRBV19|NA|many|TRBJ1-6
TGTGCCAGTAGTCGCGACAGGTCCAATTCACCCCTCCACTTT
CASSRDRSNSPLHF
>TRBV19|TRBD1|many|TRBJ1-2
TGTGCCAGTAGTATTAGGCAGGGGGCCGGGAGTGGCTACACCTTC
CASSIRQGAGSGYTF
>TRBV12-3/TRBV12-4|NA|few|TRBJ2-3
TGTGCCAGCAGTTCCGCTCGGGACGGGGGCACAGATACGCAGTATTTT
CASSSARDGGTDTQYF
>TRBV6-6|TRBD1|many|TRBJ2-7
TGTGCCAGCAGTAGAGAGGGACAGTCTATTCGGCAGTACTTC
CASSREGQSIRQYF
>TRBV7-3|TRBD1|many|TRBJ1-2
TGTGCCAGCAGCTTCCGACAGGGGTCCGGCTACACCTTC
CASSFRQGSGYTF
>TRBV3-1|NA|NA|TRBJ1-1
TGTGCCAGCAGCCGACTGCCCCTGGGGGTGAACACTGAAGCTTTCTTT
CASSRLPLGVNTEAFF
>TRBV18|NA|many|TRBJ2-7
TGTGCCAGCTCACCGGACAGTCGCGAGCAGTACTTC
CASSPDSREQYF
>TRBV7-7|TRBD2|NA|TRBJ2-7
TGTGCTAGCAGCTTAGCGGGCGAGCAGTACTTC
CASSLAGEQYF
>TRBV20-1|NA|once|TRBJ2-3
TGCAGTGCTAGAGTTGACCATGAGCAGTATTTT
CSARVDHEQYF
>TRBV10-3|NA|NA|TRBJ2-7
TGTGCCATCACCCCAGGGTTTACCTCCTACGAGCAGTACTTC
CAITPGFTSYEQYF
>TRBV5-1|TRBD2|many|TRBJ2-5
TGCGCCAGCAGCTCGGGACTAGCGGGGGGGCCAGGAGAGACCCAGTACTTC
CASSSGLAGGPGETQYF
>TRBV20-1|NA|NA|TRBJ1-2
TGCAGTGCTCGCCACCTAAGGGACTTTAGTAACTATGGCTACACCTTC
CSARHLRDFSNYGYTF
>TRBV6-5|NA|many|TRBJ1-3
TGTGCCAGCAGTTACTCGGGAGGGCTGTCGTCGGGAAACACCATATATTTT
CASSYSGGLSSGNTIYF
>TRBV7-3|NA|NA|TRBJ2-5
TGTGCCAGCAGCTTAATGGAGCAAGAGACCCAGTACTTC
CASSLMEQETQYF
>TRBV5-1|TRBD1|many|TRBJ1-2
TGCGCCAGCAGCCTGGGCCAGGGACAGGGGGTCTATGGCTACACCTTC
CASSLGQGQGVYGYTF
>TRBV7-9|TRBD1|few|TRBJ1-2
TGTGCCAGCAGCCCTGGACAGGGAGACTATGGCTACACCTTC
CASSPGQGDYGYTF
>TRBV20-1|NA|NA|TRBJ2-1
TGCAGTGCTCGCAGGGCCACCTCCTACAATGAGCAGTTCTTC
CSARRATSYNEQFF
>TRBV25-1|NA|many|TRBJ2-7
TGTGCCAGCAGCCCCGGCGGGGCCCTCTCCTACGAGCAGTACTTC
CASSPGGALSYEQYF
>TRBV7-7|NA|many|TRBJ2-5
TGTGCCAGCAGCCAAGCAGGGACACAAGAGACCCAGTACTTC
CASSQAGTQETQYF
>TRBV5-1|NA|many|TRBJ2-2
TGCGCCAGCAGCTTGGAGGTGGGGGACACCGGGGAGCTGTTTTTT
CASSLEVGDTGELFF
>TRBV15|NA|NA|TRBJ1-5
TGTGCCACCAGCAGAGATATTGAAAGGGGAGGTTGGCCCCAGCATTTT
CATSRDIERGGWPQHF
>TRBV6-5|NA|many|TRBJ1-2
TGTGCCAGCTGCTATAGGGGGGGTGACTATGGCTACACCTTC
CASCYRGGDYGYTF
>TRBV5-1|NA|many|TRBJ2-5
TGCGCCAGCAGCTTGGGCGTAGGGGGGGAAGAGACCCAGTACTTC
CASSLGVGGEETQYF
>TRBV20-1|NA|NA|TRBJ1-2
TGCAGTGCTGGAGGGTCAGGGGCCCTATCCTATGGCTACACCTTC
CSAGGSGALSYGYTF
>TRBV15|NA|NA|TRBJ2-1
TGTGCCACCAGCAGAGATGAAGTGGCCCAGCAGTTCTTC
CATSRDEVAQQFF
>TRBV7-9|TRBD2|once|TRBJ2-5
TGTGCCAGCAGACGAAGGGGGACTAGCGGAGAGACCCAGTACTTC
CASRRRGTSGETQYF